This passage covers 22 T cell receptor beta chains from one sample sequenced in a study of shared clonotypes between healthy human individuals. Profiled with immunoSEQ multiplex PCR; TCRdb holds only in-frame clones, not every one. The data show 300,000 to 350,000 clones, more than 60% seen once. Sequenced material: memory CD4+ T cells sorted from blood. This sample's subset: CD45RA-negative fraction. The receptor source for this set is a young man in good health.

The genes are TRBV5-1 and TRBJ2-2; 8 positions match TRBD2. Germline V gives CDR1 SGHRS, CDR2 YFSETQ. There are 17 residues in the CDR3. Trimming removed 1 base from V and 5 bases from J; junction bases left unmatched: 10. The CDR3 protein is CASSLHPSGPWTGELFF. The CDR3 DNA reads as TGCGCCAGCAGCTTGCACCCTAGCGGGCCCTGGACCGGGGAGCTGTTTTTT.

This chain connects TRBV5-5 to TRBJ2-5, with TRBD1 identical over 9 bases. This CDR3 has 15 residues. Germline lookup yields CDR1 SGHKS and CDR2 YYEKEE (reference sequence). The V gene end was trimmed by 4 bases and the J gene end by 6 bases; junction bases not matched to a gene: 10. The CDR3 reads CASSPGQGRGKTQYF. CDR3 coding DNA: TGTGCCAGCAGCCCGGGACAGGGTAGAGGAAAGACCCAGTACTTC.

This clone appeared a single time. The CDR3 sequence: CASSIRVGLEQYF. The CDR3 DNA reads as TGTGCCAGTAGTATAAGAGTAGGCCTCGAGCAGTACTTC. V gene TRBV19 combines with J gene TRBJ2-7; D gene ambiguous. Per germline, CDR1 LNHDA and CDR2 SQIVND (reference sequence). Between the trimmed V and J ends, which lost 2 bases and 6 bases, there was a span of 11 bases. The CDR3 sequence is 13 residues long. Together with reference TRBV19 and TRBJ2-7, the CDR3 gives the full variable domain: DGGITQSPKYLFRKEGQNVTLSCEQNLNHDAMYWYRQDPGQGLRLIYYSQIVNDFQKGDIAEGYSVSREKKESFPLTVTSAQKNPTAFYLCASSIRVGLEQYFGPGTRLTVT.

The chain couples TRBV19 to TRBJ2-7; D remains unclear. Germline loops: CDR1 LNHDA, CDR2 SQIVND (reference sequence). V was pared by 5 bases and J by 0 bases, with 11 bases between. This CDR3 is 14 amino acids long. CDR3 nucleotides: TGTGCCAGTAGTTTAACGGAGAGCTCCTACGAGCAGTACTTC. It codes for CASSLTESSYEQYF.

V gene TRBV25-1 combines with J gene TRBJ1-3, with TRBD1 matching 7 bases. Germline CDR1 reads MGHDK; CDR2 reads SYGVNS. CDR3 length equals 17 residues. Losses at the gene ends were 3 bases for V and 4 bases for J; bases not matched to a gene: 12. CDR3: CASSDAGWDRTGNTIYF. DNA of the CDR3: TGTGCCAGCAGTGACGCGGGATGGGACAGAACGGGAAACACCATATATTTT.

This chain uses TRBV4-3 with TRBJ2-2; D gene ambiguous. Germline V gives CDR1 LGHNA, CDR2 YSLEER. Trimming left V 2 bases short and J 1 base short, with 14 bases between. The CDR3 is made up of 17 amino acids. CDR3 nucleotides: TGCGCCAGCAGCCAACAACCCTGGACGGAGAACACCGGGGAGCTGTTTTTT. It encodes CASSQQPWTENTGELFF.

The chain uses TRBV5-1 and TRBJ1-4; 7 nucleotides match TRBD1. The CDR3 sequence is 14 residues long. V dropped 4 bases and J dropped 7; count of bases not matched to a gene: 7. Per the germline V gene, CDR1 is SGHRS and CDR2 is YFSETQ. The CDR3 reads CASSVGGAGEKLFF. The DNA for the CDR3 is TGCGCCAGCAGCGTAGGGGGCGCCGGTGAAAAACTGTTTTTT. Full variable domain (outside the CDR3, taken from reference TRBV5-1 and TRBJ1-4): KAGVTQTPRYLIKTRGQQVTLSCSPISGHRSVSWYQQTPGQGLQFLFEYFSETQRNKGNFPGRFSGRQFSNSRSEMNVSTLELGDSALYLCASSVGGAGEKLFFGSGTQLSVL.

The chain carries TRBV29-1 and TRBJ1-3; unclear D gene. The V and J ends lost 3 bases and 4 bases respectively, with 7 bases between them. Germline assignment: CDR1 SQVTM and CDR2 ANQGSEA. This CDR3 has 12 amino acids. CDR3 in DNA: TGCAGCGTTGAGTCAGGCGGAAACACCATATATTTT. It encodes CSVESGGNTIYF.

The rearrangement links TRBV5-1 to TRBJ2-2; no clear D. The CDR3 has 15 residues. Trimming shortened V by 3 bases and J by 0 bases, and 9 bases separated the two germline ends. Germline loops: CDR1 SGHRS, CDR2 YFSETQ. CDR3 nucleotide sequence: TGCGCCAGCAGCTCTAGTTACCCGAACACCGGGGAGCTGTTTTTT. This encodes CASSSSYPNTGELFF.

V gene TRBV19 combines with J gene TRBJ1-5; TRBD1 aligns across 7 bases. The germline V gene encodes CDR1 LNHDA and CDR2 SQIVND (reference sequence). The J segment lost 0 bases and the V segment lost 4 bases, leaving 3 bases of the junction unmatched. There are 15 residues in the CDR3. Here the CDR3 DNA reads TGTGCCAGTAGTACCGGGACAGTTAGCAATCAGCCCCAGCATTTT. This translates into CASSTGTVSNQPQHF. Full variable domain (remainder filled in from reference TRBV19 and TRBJ1-5): DGGITQSPKYLFRKEGQNVTLSCEQNLNHDAMYWYRQDPGQGLRLIYYSQIVNDFQKGDIAEGYSVSREKKESFPLTVTSAQKNPTAFYLCASSTGTVSNQPQHFGDGTRLSIL.

The chain uses TRBV7-9 and TRBJ2-7; 8 nucleotides align to TRBD2. V lost 4 bases, J lost 0 bases, and 8 bases stayed unmatched. The CDR3 extends over 16 amino acids. The V gene's germline CDR1 is SEHNR and CDR2 FQNEAQ (reference sequence). The CDR3 DNA is TGTGCCAGCAGCTCCTGGGGGAGCGGGAGCTCCTACGAGCAGTACTTC. It specifies CASSSWGSGSSYEQYF. Full variable domain (missing parts from reference TRBV7-9 and TRBJ2-7): DTGVSQNPRHKITKRGQNVTFRCDPISEHNRLYWYRQTLGQGPEFLTYFQNEAQLEKSRLLSDRFSAERPKGSFSTLEIQRTEQGDSAMYLCASSSWGSGSSYEQYFGPGTRLTVT.

V usage is TRBV9 and J usage is TRBJ2-5; 8 positions agree with TRBD1. CDR3 length equals 16 residues. Germline CDR1 and CDR2: SGDLS and YYNGEE. J lost 2 bases, V lost 4 bases, and 10 bases had no gene match. The CDR3 loop reads CASSPGGLGEQETQYF. The DNA of the CDR3 is TGTGCCAGCAGCCCAGGGGGCTTAGGAGAACAAGAGACCCAGTACTTC. Full variable domain (rest looked up from reference TRBV9 and TRBJ2-5): DSGVTQTPKHLITATGQRVTLRCSPRSGDLSVYWYQQSLDQGLQFLIQYYNGEERAKGNILERFSAQQFPDLHSELNLSSLELGDSALYFCASSPGGLGEQETQYFGPGTRLLVL.

This chain joins TRBV28 and TRBJ1-5; tentatively, D is TRBD1 (6 bases). V was shortened by 2 bases and J by 5 bases, with 13 bases between the two germline ends. The CDR3 has 15 residues. In germline, CDR1 is MDHEN, CDR2 SYDVKM. CDR3 bases: TGTGCCAGCAGTTTACGGGGCAGGGGTGATCAGCCCCAGCATTTT. Translating it yields CASSLRGRGDQPQHF.

CDR3 residues: CASSPSGRGDTEAFF. In DNA, the CDR3 is TGTGCCAGCAGTCCTTCGGGGCGGGGGGACACTGAAGCTTTCTTT. This chain uses TRBV28 with TRBJ1-1, with D tentatively TRBD1 (5 bases). The CDR3 contains 15 residues. The germline CDR1 and CDR2 sequences are MDHEN and SYDVKM. V was cut by 5 bases and J by 3 bases, with 16 bases left in between.

The chain recombines TRBV29-1 with TRBJ2-1; 9 nucleotides align to TRBD1. Trimming removed 6 bases from V and 5 bases from J; junction bases left unmatched: 14. CDR3 size: 16 residues. Germline values: CDR1 SQVTM, CDR2 ANQGSEA. CDR3 sequence reads: CSVFTGQGPPNNEQFF. The CDR3 nucleotides are TGCAGCGTCTTTACGGGACAGGGACCCCCGAACAATGAGCAGTTCTTC.

This clone showed up just once. The chain combines TRBV6-5 with TRBJ1-1; the D is unclear. Germline CDR1 MNHEY, CDR2 SVGAGI. The CDR3 is 15 amino acids. V lost 6 bases, J lost 1 base, and 15 bases lay in between. The CDR3 DNA is TGTGCCAGCAGGGACCGACTATCCTGGAACACTGAAGCTTTCTTT. It yields the protein CASRDRLSWNTEAFF.

This rearrangement joins TRBV4-1 to TRBJ2-7; 7 nucleotides agree with TRBD1. The CDR3 has 15 residues. V was clipped by 1 base and J by 7 bases; unmatched bases: 10. Germline loops: CDR1 MGHRA, CDR2 YSYEKL. The CDR3 DNA is TGCGCCAGCAGCCAAGTGAGCGGCAGGGGGATTGAGCAGTACTTC. Translating it yields CASSQVSGRGIEQYF.

V is TRBV5-5 and J is TRBJ1-3; D might be TRBD1 (6 bases). The CDR3 loop spans 15 amino acids. From germline, CDR1 is SGHKS and CDR2 YYEKEE (reference sequence). V lost 5 bases and J lost 2, with 14 bases in between. The CDR3 region is CASRKQGEAGNTIYF. The CDR3 bases are TGTGCCAGCAGAAAACAGGGAGAGGCTGGAAACACCATATATTTT. The full variable domain, its missing parts supplied by reference TRBV5-5 and TRBJ1-3, is DAGVTQSPTHLIKTRGQQVTLRCSPISGHKSVSWYQQVLGQGPQFIFQYYEKEERGRGNFPDRFSARQFPNYSSELNVNALLLGDSALYLCASRKQGEAGNTIYFGEGSWLTVV.

The chain carries TRBV5-6 and TRBJ2-6; D unclear. The CDR3 length is 15 residues. Trimming took 5 bases from V and 0 from J, leaving 9 bases between them. Germline CDR1 is SGHDT and CDR2 is YYEEEE. The CDR3, as DNA: TGTGCCAGCAGAGACATGGGCTCTGGGGCCAACGTCCTGACTTTC. As protein: CASRDMGSGANVLTF.

V is TRBV7-2 and J is TRBJ1-2, with D unresolved. The CDR3 is made up of 13 amino acids. Trimming removed 4 bases at V and 4 bases at J, with 10 bases between. The V gene's germline CDR1 is SGHTA and CDR2 FQGNSA. For the CDR3, the DNA is TGTGCCAGCAGCTCGGGGATTGCCTATGGCTACACCTTC. Protein: CASSSGIAYGYTF.

The chain employs TRBV29-1 and TRBJ1-1; no clear D gene. CDR3 length equals 14 residues. The V end was cut by 3 bases, the J end by 5 bases, with 16 bases between. Germline V lookup: CDR1 SQVTM, CDR2 ANQGSEA. The CDR3 nucleotides are TGCAGCGTTGAGGGTGGAAGAAAGGTGACTGAAGCTTTCTTT. Amino acids: CSVEGGRKVTEAFF.

This clone has just a few counts. The chain's CDR3 is CARGIEGRDFHNEQFF. DNA for the CDR3: TGTGCCAGGGGCATCGAAGGGCGGGACTTTCACAATGAGCAGTTCTTC. The rearrangement links TRBV19 to TRBJ2-1, with D possibly being TRBD2 (6 bases). The CDR3 totals 16 residues. Germline V gene data show CDR1 as LNHDA and CDR2 as SQIVND (reference sequence). V was trimmed by 9 bases and J by 5 bases, leaving 23 bases between them. Combining the CDR3 with reference TRBV19 and TRBJ2-1 gives the whole variable domain DGGITQSPKYLFRKEGQNVTLSCEQNLNHDAMYWYRQDPGQGLRLIYYSQIVNDFQKGDIAEGYSVSREKKESFPLTVTSAQKNPTAFYLCARGIEGRDFHNEQFFGPGTRLTVL.